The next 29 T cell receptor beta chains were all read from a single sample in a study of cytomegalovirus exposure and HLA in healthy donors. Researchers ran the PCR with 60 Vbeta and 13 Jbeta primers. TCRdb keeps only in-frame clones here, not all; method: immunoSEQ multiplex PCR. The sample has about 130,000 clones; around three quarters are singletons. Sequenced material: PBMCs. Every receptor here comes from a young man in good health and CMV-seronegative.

The CDR3 is CASNPVRQPQHF. In DNA form, the CDR3 reads TGTGCCAGCAACCCTGTACGGCAGCCCCAGCATTTT. The J gene is TRBJ1-5, the V gene TRBV28; D uncertain. Germline assignment: CDR1 MDHEN and CDR2 SYDVKM. The CDR3 extends over 12 amino acids. Trimming removed 7 bases from V and 7 bases from J, with 11 bases in between.

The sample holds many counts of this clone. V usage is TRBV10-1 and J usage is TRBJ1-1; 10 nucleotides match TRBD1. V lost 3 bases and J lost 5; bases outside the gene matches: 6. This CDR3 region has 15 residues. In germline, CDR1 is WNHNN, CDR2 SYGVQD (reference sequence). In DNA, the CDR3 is TGCGCCAGCAGTGAAACCGGGACAGGGGTTACTGAAGCTTTCTTT. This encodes CASSETGTGVTEAFF.

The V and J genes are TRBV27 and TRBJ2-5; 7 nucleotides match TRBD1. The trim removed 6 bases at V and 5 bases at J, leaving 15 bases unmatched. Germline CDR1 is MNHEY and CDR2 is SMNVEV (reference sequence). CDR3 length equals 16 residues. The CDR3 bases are TGTGCCAGCAGGCTCTTGAACAGGGGTAAAGGGGAGACCCAGTACTTC. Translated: CASRLLNRGKGETQYF.

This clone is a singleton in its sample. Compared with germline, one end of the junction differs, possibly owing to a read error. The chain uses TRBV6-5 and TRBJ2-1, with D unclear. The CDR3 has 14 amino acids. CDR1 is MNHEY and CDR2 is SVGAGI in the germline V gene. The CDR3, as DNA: TGTGCCAGCAGTTACAGCCCCGACCTCAATGAGCGGTTCTTC. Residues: CASSYSPDLNERFF.

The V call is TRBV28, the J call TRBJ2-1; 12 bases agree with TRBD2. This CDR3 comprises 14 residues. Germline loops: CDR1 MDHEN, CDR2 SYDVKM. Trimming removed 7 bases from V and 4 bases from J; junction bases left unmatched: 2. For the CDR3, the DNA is TGTGCCAGCAAGACTAGCGGGGGATACAATGAGCAGTTCTTC. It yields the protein CASKTSGGYNEQFF.

The CDR3 reads CASSLVQGERVVSGYTF. CDR3 bases: TGTGCCAGCAGCTTGGTTCAGGGGGAAAGGGTAGTGAGCGGCTACACCTTC. The chain carries TRBV5-7 and TRBJ1-2; the match to TRBD1 covers 7 bases. TRBV5-7 qualifies as an ORF whose function is uncertain. J was trimmed by 8 bases and V by 0 bases; bases with no gene match: 16. The CDR3 covers 17 residues.

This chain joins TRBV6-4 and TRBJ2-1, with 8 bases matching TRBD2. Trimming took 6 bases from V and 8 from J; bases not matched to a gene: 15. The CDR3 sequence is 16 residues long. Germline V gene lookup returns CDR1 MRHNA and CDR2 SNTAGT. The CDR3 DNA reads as TGTGCCAGCAGCAGATTAGCGGGACCAACGGGCGATGAGCAGTTCTTC. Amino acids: CASSRLAGPTGDEQFF.

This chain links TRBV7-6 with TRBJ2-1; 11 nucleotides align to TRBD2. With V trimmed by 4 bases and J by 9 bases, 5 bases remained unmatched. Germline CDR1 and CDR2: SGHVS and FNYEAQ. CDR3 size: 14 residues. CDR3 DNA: TGTGCCAGCAGCTCGCTAGCGGGAGGCGGTGAGCAGTTCTTC. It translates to CASSSLAGGGEQFF.

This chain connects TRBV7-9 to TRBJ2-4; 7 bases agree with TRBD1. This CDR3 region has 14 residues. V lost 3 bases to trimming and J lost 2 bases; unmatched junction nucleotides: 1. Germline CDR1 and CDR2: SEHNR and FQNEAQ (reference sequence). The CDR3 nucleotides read TGTGCCAGCAGCTTCAGGGGGACCAAAAACATTCAGTACTTC. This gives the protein CASSFRGTKNIQYF.

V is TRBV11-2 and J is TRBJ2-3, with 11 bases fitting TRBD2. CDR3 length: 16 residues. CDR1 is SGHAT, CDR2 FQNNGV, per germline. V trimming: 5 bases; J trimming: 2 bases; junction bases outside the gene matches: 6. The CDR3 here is CASSTGTSGDTDTQYF. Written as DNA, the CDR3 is TGTGCCAGCAGCACCGGGACTAGCGGAGACACAGATACGCAGTATTTT.

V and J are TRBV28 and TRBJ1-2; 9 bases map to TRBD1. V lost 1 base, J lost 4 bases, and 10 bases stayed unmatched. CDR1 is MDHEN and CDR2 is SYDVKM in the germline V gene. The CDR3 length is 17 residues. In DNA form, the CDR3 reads TGTGCCAGCAGTTTATATCTGGGGGGACAGGGTTTCTATGGCTACACCTTC. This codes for CASSLYLGGQGFYGYTF.

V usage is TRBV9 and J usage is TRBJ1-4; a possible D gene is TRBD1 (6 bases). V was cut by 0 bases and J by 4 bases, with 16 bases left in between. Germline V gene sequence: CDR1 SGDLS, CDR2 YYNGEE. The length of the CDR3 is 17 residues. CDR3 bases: TGTGCCAGCAGCGTAGGAGACCCAGGGGCCATTAATGAAAAACTGTTTTTT. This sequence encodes CASSVGDPGAINEKLFF. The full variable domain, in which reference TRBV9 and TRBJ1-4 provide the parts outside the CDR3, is DSGVTQTPKHLITATGQRVTLRCSPRSGDLSVYWYQQSLDQGLQFLIQYYNGEERAKGNILERFSAQQFPDLHSELNLSSLELGDSALYFCASSVGDPGAINEKLFFGSGTQLSVL.

The CDR3 nucleotides are TGTGCCAGCAGCTCAGGGGTCGAAGCTTTCTTT. Translated, it gives CASSSGVEAFF. The V gene is TRBV7-3, the J gene TRBJ1-1, with a tentative D call TRBD1 (6 bases). V was pared by 4 bases and J by 8 bases, with 8 bases between. CDR1 is SGHTA, CDR2 FQGTGA, per germline. This CDR3 has 11 amino acids. Full variable domain (outside the CDR3, taken from reference TRBV7-3 and TRBJ1-1): GAGVSQTPSNKVTEKGKYVELRCDPISGHTALYWYRQSLGQGPEFLIYFQGTGAADDSGLPNDRFFAVRPEGSVSTLKIQRTERGDSAVYLCASSSGVEAFFGQGTRLTVV.

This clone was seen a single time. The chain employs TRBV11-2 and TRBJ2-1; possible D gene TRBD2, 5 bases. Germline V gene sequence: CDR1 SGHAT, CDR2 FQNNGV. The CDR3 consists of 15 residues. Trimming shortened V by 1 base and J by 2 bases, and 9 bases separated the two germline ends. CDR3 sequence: CASSLVRGTYNEQFF. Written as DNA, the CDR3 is TGTGCCAGCAGCTTAGTTCGGGGAACCTACAATGAGCAGTTCTTC.

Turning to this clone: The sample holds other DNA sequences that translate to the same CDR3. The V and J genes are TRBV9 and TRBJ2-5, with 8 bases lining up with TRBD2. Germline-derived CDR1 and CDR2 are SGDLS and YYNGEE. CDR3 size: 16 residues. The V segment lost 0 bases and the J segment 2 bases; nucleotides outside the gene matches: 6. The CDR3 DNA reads TGTGCCAGCAGCGTAGGCACTAGCGGAACACAAGAGACCCAGTACTTC. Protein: CASSVGTSGTQETQYF.

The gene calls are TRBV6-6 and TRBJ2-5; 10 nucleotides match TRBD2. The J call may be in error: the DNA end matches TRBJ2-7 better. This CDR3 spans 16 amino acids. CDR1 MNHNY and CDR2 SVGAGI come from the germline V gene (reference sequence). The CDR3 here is CASSFLAGDFSYEQYF. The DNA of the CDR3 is TGTGCCAGCAGTTTTCTAGCGGGAGACTTTTCCTACGAGCAGTACTTC.

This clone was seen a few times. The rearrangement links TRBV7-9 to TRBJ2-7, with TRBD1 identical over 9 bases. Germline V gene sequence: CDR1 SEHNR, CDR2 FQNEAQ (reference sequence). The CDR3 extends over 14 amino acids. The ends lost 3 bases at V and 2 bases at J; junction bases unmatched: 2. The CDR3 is CASSLTGGTYEQYV. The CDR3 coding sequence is TGTGCCAGCAGCTTGACAGGGGGGACCTACGAGCAGTACGTC.

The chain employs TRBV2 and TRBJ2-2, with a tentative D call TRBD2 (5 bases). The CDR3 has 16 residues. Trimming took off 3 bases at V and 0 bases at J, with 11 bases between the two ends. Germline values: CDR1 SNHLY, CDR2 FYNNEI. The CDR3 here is CASSEGEETNTGELFF. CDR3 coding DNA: TGTGCCAGCAGTGAGGGAGAGGAAACGAACACCGGGGAGCTGTTTTTT.

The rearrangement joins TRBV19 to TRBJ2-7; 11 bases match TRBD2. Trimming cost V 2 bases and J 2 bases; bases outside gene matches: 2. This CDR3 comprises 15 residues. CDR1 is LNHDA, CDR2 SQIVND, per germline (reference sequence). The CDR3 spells CASSISSGRAYEQYF. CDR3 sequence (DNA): TGTGCCAGTAGTATAAGTAGCGGGAGGGCCTACGAGCAGTACTTC.

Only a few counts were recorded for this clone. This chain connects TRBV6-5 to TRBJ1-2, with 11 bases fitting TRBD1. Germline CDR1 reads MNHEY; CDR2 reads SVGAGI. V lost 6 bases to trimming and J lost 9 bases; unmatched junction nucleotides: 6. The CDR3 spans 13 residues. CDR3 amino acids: CASRAGQGGSYTF. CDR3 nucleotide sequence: TGTGCCAGCAGAGCGGGACAGGGGGGCAGCTACACCTTC.

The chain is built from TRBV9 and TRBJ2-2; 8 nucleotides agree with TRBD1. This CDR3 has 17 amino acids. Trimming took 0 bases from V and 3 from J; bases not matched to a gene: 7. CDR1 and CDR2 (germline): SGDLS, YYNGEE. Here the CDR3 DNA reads TGTGCCAGCAGCGTAGTTGTCAGGGGGCATGACACCGGGGAGCTGTTTTTT. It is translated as CASSVVVRGHDTGELFF. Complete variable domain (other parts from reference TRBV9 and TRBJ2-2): DSGVTQTPKHLITATGQRVTLRCSPRSGDLSVYWYQQSLDQGLQFLIQYYNGEERAKGNILERFSAQQFPDLHSELNLSSLELGDSALYFCASSVVVRGHDTGELFFGEGSRLTVL.

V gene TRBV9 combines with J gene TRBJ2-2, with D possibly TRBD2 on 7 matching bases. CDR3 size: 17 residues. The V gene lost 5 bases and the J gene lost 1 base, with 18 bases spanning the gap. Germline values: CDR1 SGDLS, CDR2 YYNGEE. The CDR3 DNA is TGTGCCAGCAGAGCGGGGTCGGGGGCCGAGAACACCGGGGAGCTGTTTTTT. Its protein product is CASRAGSGAENTGELFF. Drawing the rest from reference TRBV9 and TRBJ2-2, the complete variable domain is DSGVTQTPKHLITATGQRVTLRCSPRSGDLSVYWYQQSLDQGLQFLIQYYNGEERAKGNILERFSAQQFPDLHSELNLSSLELGDSALYFCASRAGSGAENTGELFFGEGSRLTVL.

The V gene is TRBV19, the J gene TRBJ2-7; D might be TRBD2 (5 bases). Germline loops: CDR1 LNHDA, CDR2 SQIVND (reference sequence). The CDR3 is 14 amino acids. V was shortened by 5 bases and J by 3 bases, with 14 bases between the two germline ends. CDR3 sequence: CASSPSGGLYEQYV. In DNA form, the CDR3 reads TGTGCCAGTAGTCCTTCCGGTGGACTCTACGAGCAGTACGTC.

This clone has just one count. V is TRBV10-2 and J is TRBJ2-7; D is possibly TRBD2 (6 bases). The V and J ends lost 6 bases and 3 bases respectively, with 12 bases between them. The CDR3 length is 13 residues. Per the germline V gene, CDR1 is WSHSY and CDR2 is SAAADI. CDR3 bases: TGCGCCAGCAGCGCGTCCGGGAGCTACGAGCAGTACGTC. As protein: CASSASGSYEQYV.

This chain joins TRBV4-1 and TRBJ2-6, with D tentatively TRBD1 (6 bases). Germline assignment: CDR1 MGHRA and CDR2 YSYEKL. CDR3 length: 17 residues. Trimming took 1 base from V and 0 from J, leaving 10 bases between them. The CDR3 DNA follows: TGCGCCAGCAGCCAAGCTGGACAGATCTCTGGGGCCAACGTCCTGACTTTC. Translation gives CASSQAGQISGANVLTF.

The CDR3: CASSLQLAGGPGTGELFF. Written as DNA, the CDR3 is TGTGCCAGCAGCTTACAACTAGCGGGAGGACCGGGCACCGGGGAGCTGTTTTTT. V is TRBV7-3 and J is TRBJ2-2; 12 nucleotides agree with TRBD2. The CDR3 sequence is 18 residues long. Germline loops: CDR1 SGHTA, CDR2 FQGTGA. V shed 2 bases, J shed 4 bases, and the junction held 8 bases outside the gene matches. Full variable domain (missing parts from reference TRBV7-3 and TRBJ2-2): GAGVSQTPSNKVTEKGKYVELRCDPISGHTALYWYRQSLGQGPEFLIYFQGTGAADDSGLPNDRFFAVRPEGSVSTLKIQRTERGDSAVYLCASSLQLAGGPGTGELFFGEGSRLTVL.

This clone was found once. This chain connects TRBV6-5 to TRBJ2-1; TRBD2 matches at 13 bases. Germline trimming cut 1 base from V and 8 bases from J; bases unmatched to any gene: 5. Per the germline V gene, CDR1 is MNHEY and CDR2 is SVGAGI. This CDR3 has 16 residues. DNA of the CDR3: TGTGCCAGCAGTTACTTACTAGCGGGAGGGCCTTATGAGCAGTTCTTC. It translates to CASSYLLAGGPYEQFF.

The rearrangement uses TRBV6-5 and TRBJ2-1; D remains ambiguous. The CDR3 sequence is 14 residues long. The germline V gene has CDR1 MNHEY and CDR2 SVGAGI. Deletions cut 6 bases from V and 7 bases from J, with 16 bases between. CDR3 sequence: CASSTKPTLNEQFF. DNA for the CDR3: TGTGCCAGCAGCACTAAACCAACCTTAAATGAGCAGTTCTTC.

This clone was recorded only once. In nucleotides, the CDR3 is TGTGCCAGTAGTGAAACGGGACTAGCTGGCTACGAGCAGTACGTC. It yields the protein CASSETGLAGYEQYV. The chain links TRBV19 to TRBJ2-7; 9 nucleotides match TRBD2. The CDR3 has 15 amino acids. Trimming took 5 bases from V and 3 from J; bases not matched to a gene: 8. The V gene's germline CDR1 is LNHDA and CDR2 SQIVND (reference sequence).